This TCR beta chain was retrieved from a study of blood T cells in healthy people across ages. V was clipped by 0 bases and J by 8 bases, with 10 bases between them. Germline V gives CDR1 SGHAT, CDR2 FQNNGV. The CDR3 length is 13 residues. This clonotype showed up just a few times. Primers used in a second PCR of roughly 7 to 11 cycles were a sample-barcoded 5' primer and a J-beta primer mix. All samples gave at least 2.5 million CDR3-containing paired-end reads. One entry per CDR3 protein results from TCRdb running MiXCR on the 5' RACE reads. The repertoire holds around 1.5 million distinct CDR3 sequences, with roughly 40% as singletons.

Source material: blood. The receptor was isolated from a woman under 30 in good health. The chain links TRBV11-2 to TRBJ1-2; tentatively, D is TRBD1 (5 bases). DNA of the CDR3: TGTGCCAGCAGCTTAGAGCCAGGGAGCGGCTACACCTTC. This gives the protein CASSLEPGSGYTF.